This TCR beta chain was sequenced during a study of T cell repertoires in cytomegalovirus infection. Across the study: Public TCR beta signatures provided an indication of both CMV infection and a matching HLA type.

Study observations and caveats: Dominating the ex vivo response were TCR beta clonotypes that were CMV-specific and HLA-C-restricted.

V was clipped by 6 bases and J by 3 bases, with 17 bases between them. The CDR3 has 14 residues. Germline lookup yields CDR1 DFQATT and CDR2 SNEGSKA (reference sequence). Details on this clonotype: Its antigen is unidentified.

Each CDR3 protein gets one entry after TCRdb re-called the reads with MiXCR. The table records roughly 630,000 distinct CDR3 sequences, approximately 24% of them present only once. This chain joins TRBV20-1 and TRBJ1-1, with D possibly matching TRBD1 (5 bases). What was sequenced was CD8+ T cells from PBMCs. The TCR comes from a human donor in good health (CMV status not recorded). Some clones in this sample may be carry-over from other donors' samples. CDR3 DNA: TGCAGTGCGGACGAGGGGATTTTGGACACTGAAGCTTTCTTT. Protein: CSADEGILDTEAFF.